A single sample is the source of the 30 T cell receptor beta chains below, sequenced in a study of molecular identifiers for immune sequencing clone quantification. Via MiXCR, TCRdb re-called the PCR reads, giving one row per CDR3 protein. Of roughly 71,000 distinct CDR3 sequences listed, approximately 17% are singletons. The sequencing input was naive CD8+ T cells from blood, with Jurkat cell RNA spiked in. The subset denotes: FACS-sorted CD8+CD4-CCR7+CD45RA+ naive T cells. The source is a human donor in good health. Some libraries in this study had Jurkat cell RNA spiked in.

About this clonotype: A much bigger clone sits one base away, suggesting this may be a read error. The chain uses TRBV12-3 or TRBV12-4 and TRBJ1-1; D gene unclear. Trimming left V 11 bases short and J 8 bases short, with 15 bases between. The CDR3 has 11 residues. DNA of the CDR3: TGTGCCTGCACATCGGTTGCGGAAGCTTTCTTT. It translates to CACTSVAEAFF.

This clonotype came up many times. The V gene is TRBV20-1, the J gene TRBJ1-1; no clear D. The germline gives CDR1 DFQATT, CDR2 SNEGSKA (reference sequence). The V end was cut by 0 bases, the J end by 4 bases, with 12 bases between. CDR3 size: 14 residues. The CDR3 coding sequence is TGCAGTGCTAGAGATTTGGCGGGTAGCACTGAAGCTTTCTTT. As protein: CSARDLAGSTEAFF.

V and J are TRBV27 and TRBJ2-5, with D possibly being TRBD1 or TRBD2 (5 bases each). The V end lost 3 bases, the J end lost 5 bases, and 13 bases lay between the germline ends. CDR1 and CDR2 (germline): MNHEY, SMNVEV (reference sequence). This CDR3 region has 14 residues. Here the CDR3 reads CASSLGPARETQYF. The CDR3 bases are TGTGCCAGCAGTTTGGGACCCGCCCGGGAGACCCAGTACTTC.

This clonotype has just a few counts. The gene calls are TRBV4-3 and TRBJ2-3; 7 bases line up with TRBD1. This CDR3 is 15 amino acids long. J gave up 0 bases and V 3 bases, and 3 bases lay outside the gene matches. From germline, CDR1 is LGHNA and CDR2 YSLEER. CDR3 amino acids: CASSQGQFSTDTQYF. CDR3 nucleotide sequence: TGCGCCAGCAGCCAGGGACAGTTCAGCACAGATACGCAGTATTTT.

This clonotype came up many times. CDR3 bases: TGTGCCAGCAGCAGACTAGCGGGGTTTCGGGAGCAGTTCTTC. This gives the protein CASSRLAGFREQFF. V usage is TRBV6-5 and J usage is TRBJ2-1; 11 bases are a match to TRBD2. The CDR3 contains 14 residues. The junction had 8 bases not matched to a gene; V was cut back by 6 bases and J by 10 bases. Per the germline V gene, CDR1 is MNHEY and CDR2 is SVGAGI.

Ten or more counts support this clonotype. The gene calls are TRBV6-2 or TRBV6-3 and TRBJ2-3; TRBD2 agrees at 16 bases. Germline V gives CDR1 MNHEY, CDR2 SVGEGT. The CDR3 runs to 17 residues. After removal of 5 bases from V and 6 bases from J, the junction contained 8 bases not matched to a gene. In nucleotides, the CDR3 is TGTGCCAGCAGTCACCCGGGACTAGCGGGAGGGTCGGATACGCAGTATTTT. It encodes CASSHPGLAGGSDTQYF.

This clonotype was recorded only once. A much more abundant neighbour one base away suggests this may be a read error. CDR3 coding DNA: TGTGCCAGCAGTTACGGGGGGCATAACACCGGGGGGCTGTTTTTT. As protein: CASSYGGHNTGGLFF. The chain uses TRBV6-6 and TRBJ2-2; either TRBD1 or TRBD2 may fit D (6 bases each). The length of the CDR3 is 15 residues. Germline assignment: CDR1 MNHNY and CDR2 SVGAGI (reference sequence).

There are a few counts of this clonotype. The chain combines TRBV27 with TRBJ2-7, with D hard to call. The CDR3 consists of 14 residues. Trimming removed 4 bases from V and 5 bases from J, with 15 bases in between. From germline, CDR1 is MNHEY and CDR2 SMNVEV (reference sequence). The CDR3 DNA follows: TGTGCCAGCAGTTCCCAGCTCTCGGCAGACGAGCAGTACTTC. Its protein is CASSSQLSADEQYF.

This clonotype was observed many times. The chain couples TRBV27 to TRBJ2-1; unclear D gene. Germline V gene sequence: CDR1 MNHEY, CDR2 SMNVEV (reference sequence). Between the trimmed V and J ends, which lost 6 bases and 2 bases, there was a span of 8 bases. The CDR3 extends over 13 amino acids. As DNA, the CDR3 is TGTGCCAGCAGCCTGGTGCCCTACAATGAGCAGTTCTTC. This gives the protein CASSLVPYNEQFF.

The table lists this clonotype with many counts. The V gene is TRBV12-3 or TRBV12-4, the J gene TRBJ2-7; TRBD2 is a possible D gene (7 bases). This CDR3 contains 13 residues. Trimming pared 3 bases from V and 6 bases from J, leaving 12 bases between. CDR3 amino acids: CASSLRGPVEQYF. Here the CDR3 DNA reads TGTGCCAGCAGTTTGCGGGGGCCTGTCGAGCAGTACTTC.

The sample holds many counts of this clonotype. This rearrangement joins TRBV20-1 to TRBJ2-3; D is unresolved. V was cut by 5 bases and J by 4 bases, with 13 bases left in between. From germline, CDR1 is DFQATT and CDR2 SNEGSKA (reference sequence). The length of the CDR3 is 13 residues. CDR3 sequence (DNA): TGCAGTGCTCCGAAGTATGGTGCAGATACGCAGTATTTT. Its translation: CSAPKYGADTQYF.

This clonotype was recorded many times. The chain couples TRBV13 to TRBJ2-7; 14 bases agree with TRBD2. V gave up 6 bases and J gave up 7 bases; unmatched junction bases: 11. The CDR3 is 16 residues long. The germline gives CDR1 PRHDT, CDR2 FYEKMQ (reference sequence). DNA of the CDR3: TGTGCCAGCAGTTCCCCGGGACTAGCGGGAGTGAGGGAGCAGTACTTC. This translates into CASSSPGLAGVREQYF.

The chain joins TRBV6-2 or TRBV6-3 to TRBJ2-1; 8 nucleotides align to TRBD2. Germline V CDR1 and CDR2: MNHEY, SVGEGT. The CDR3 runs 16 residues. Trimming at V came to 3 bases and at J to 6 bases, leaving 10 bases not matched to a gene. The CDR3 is CASSYGSGGPANEQFF. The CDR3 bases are TGTGCCAGCAGTTATGGTTCGGGAGGGCCTGCCAATGAGCAGTTCTTC.

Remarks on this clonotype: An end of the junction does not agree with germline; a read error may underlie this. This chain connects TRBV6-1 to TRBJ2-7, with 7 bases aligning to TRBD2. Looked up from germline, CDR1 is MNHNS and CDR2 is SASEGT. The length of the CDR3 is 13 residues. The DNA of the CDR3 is TGTGCCAGCAACATGGGGGGGTTCTACGAGCAGAACTTC. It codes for CASNMGGFYEQNF.

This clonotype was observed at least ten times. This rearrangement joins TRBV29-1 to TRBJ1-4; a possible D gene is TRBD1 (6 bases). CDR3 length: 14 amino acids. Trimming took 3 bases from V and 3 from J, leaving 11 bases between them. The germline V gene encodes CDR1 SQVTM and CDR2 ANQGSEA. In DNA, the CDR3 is TGCAGCGTTGAGCTGGCAGGGGCTAATGAAAAACTGTTTTTT. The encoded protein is CSVELAGANEKLFF. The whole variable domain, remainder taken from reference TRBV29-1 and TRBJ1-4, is SAVISQKPSRDICQRGTSLTIQCQVDSQVTMMFWYRQQPGQSLTLIATANQGSEATYESGFVIDKFPISRPNLTFSTLTVSNMSPEDSSIYLCSVELAGANEKLFFGSGTQLSVL.

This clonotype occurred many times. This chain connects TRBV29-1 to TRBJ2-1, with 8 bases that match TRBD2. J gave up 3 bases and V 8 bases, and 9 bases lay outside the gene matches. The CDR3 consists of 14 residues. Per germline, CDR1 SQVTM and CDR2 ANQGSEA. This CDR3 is CSFERTSFYNEQFF. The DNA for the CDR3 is TGCAGCTTCGAACGGACTAGCTTCTACAATGAGCAGTTCTTC.

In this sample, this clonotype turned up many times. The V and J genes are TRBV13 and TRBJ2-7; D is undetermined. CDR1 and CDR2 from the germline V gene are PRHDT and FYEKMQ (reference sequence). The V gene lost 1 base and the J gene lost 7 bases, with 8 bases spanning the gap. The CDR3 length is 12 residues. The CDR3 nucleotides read TGTGCCAGCAGCTTAGAGGGCCGTGAGCAGTACTTC. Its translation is CASSLEGREQYF.

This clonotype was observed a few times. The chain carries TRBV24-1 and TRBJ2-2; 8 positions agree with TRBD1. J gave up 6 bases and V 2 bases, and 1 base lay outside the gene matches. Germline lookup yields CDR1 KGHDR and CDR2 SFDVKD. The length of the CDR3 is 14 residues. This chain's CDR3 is CATSDWTGPGELFF. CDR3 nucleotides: TGTGCCACCAGTGATTGGACAGGGCCCGGGGAGCTGTTTTTT.

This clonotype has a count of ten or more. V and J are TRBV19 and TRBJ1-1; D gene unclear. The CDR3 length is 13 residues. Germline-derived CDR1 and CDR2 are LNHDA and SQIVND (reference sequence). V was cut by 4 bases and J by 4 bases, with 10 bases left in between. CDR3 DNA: TGTGCCAGTAGTACTACTGTGGGCACTGAAGCTTTCTTT. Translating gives CASSTTVGTEAFF.

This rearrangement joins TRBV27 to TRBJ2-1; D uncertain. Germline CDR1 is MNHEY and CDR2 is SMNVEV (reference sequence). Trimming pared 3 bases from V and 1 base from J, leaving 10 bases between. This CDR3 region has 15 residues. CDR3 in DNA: TGTGCCAGCAGTTTTTCACCGCCGTCCTACAATGAGCAGTTCTTC. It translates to CASSFSPPSYNEQFF.

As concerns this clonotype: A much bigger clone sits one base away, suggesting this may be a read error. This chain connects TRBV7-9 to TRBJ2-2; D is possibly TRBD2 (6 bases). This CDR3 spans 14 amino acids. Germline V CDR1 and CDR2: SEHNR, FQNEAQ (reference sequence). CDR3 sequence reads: CASSQPLNTGGLFF. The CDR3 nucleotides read TGTGCCAGCAGTCAACCTCTGAACACCGGGGGGCTGTTTTTT.

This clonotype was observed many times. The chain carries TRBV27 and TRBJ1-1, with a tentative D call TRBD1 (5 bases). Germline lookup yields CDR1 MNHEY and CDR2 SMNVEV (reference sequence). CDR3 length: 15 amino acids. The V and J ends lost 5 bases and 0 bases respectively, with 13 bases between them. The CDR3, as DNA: TGTGCCAGCAGTCTTGAAGGGGACTTGAACACTGAAGCTTTCTTT. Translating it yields CASSLEGDLNTEAFF.

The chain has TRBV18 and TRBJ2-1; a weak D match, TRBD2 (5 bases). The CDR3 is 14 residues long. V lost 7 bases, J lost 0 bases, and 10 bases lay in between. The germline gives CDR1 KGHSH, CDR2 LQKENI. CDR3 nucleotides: TGTGCCAGCTTACGGACTGACTCCTACAATGAGCAGTTCTTC. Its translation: CASLRTDSYNEQFF.

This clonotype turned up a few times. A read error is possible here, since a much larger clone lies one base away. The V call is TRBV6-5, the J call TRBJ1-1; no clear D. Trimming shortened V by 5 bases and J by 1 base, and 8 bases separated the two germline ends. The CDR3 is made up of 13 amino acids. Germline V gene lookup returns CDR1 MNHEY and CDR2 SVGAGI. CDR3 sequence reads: CASSHLGNTEAFF. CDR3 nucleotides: TGTGCCAGCAGTCACTTGGGGAACACTGAAGCTTTCTTT.

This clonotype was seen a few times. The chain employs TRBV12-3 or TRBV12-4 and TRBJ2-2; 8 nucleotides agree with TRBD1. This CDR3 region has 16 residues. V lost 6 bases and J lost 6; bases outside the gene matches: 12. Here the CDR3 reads CASSPDREFRAGELFF. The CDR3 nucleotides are TGTGCCAGCAGCCCGGACAGGGAATTTCGGGCCGGGGAGCTGTTTTTT.

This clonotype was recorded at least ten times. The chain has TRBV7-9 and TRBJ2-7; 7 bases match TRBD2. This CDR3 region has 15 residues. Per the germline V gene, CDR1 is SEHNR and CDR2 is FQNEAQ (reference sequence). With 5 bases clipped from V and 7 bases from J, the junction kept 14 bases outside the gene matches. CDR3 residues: CASSTRGGGLREQYF. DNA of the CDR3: TGTGCCAGCAGCACCCGCGGCGGGGGTTTGCGGGAGCAGTACTTC.

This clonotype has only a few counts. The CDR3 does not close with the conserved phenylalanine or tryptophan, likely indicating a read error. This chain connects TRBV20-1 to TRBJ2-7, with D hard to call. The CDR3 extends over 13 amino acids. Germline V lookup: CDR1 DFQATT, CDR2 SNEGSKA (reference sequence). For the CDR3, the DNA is TGCAGCGCTAGAGGTTTGGGTACCTACGAGCAGTACTCC. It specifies CSARGLGTYEQYS.

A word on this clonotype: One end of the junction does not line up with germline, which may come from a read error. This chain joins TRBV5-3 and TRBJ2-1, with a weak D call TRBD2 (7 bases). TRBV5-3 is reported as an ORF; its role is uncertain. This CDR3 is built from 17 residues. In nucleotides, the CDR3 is TGTGCCAGCAGCTTGGAAGGGGGGGGAGGTGTGGGAAATGAGCAGTTCTTC. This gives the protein CASSLEGGGGVGNEQFF.

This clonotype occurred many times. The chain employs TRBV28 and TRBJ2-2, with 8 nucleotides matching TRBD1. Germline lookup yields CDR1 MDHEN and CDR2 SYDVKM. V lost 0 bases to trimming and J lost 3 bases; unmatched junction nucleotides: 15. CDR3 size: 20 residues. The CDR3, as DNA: TGTGCCAGCAGTTTATGGACCGTGACATCCGACAGGGGAGACACCGGGGAGCTGTTTTTT. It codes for CASSLWTVTSDRGDTGELFF.

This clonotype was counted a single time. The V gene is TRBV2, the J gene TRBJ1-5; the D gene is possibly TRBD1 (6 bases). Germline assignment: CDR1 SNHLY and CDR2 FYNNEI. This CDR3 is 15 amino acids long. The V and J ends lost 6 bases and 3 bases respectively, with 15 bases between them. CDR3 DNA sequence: TGTGCCAGCAGGCTGGACAGCCTTCCCAATCAGCCCCAGCATTTT. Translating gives CASRLDSLPNQPQHF.